This TCR beta chain was retrieved from a study of vaccination effects on CD4 cells after COVID-19 (dated by TCRdb to 2022 to 2024). For the wider study: In the ViraFEST assay, PBMC were stimulated with viral peptide pools, and TCR sequencing was then used to find antigen-specific CD4+ T cell clonotypes based on their expansion. Each participant received two doses of an mRNA SARS-CoV-2 vaccine, either BNT162b2 or mRNA-1273. The full study included roughly 10 COVID-19 convalescent patients and a handful of SARS-CoV-2-naive healthy vaccine recipients. Over 1.5 million PBMC per well were cultured with roughly 10 ug/ml peptides in IMDM containing roughly 5% human AB serum, approximately 9.1 IU/ml IL-2 and gentamicin. In both COVID-19 convalescent patients and infection-naive vaccine recipients, the study compared SARS-CoV-2 spike-specific CD4+ TCR repertoires from before mRNA vaccination with those from after it. In the study, cultures from other donors were sequenced using the Oncomine TCR Beta short-read assay on an Illumina iSeq 100.

The library was obtained by the immunoSEQ multiplex PCR assay. TCR beta CDR3 sequencing was performed on DNA from the cultured, isolated CD4+ T cells. As for the original processing: Non-productive TCR sequences were discarded, and reads were trimmed to the CDR3 region, with only CDR3s of 7 or more amino acids retained. Antigen-specific clonotypes were identified with the MANAFEST web app by comparing expansion in peptide wells against reference cultures. Positive clones required FDR<0.05 expansion versus reference and all other wells, odds ratio above 5, and frequency above 0.1% in two replicate wells. Clonotypes significantly expanded in SARS-CoV-2 spike wells and in at least one common cold coronavirus spike condition were defined as cross-reactive. Using the stringdist R package, CDR3 similarity was measured by Levenshtein distance, and unrooted trees were constructed with ape in R 3.6.1. The immuneACCESS repertoire file appears here via TCRdb, limited to in-frame rearrangements. These files lack a portion of the clones; in checked studies, under half of the deficit traces to unresolved V genes, and the cause of the others is not known. The V and J calls and clone size come from that table; D and trimming were worked out from the DNA. Counted in this sample were roughly 40,000 clones; approximately 71% of them appeared once. The ten most abundant clones make up 4.2% of the sample.

For this clone: The antigen this receptor binds is unknown. Base quality data are lacking; no much larger clone is found one base away.

After approximately 11 days of culture, CD4+ T cells were isolated with the EasySep CD4+ T cell isolation kit. Healthy vaccine recipients had no prior SARS-CoV-2 infection, confirmed by negative nucleocapsid antibodies before and after vaccination. Half of the culture medium was replaced with fresh IL-2-containing medium on days 3 and 7. Unless noted otherwise, every peptide stimulation condition was cultured in triplicate wells. Using Ficoll-Paque Plus gradient centrifugation, PBMC were separated from whole blood and then either used fresh or cryopreserved at -140C. The QIAamp micro DNA kit was used to extract genomic DNA from the cultured CD4+ T cells. General study outcomes and caveats: In healthy vaccine recipients, vaccine-induced clones were almost all SARS-CoV-2 mono-reactive, with only 1 of 255 being cross-reactive with common cold coronaviruses. The study was limited by a small number of convalescent patients, and early post-infection timepoints were lacking. Marked clonal contraction was observed in both infection-induced and vaccine-induced clones at late post-vaccination timepoints, consistent with waning T cell responses.

This receptor was identified in a human donor who received a COVID-19 vaccine. The source material was CD4+ T cells from PBMCs cultured without peptide, sampled before COVID-19 vaccination.

At the DNA level, the sequence is TGTGCCAGCAGCCTAGGACGGGTAGGAGAGCTGTTTTTT. Its coded protein is CASSLGRVGELFF. The V and J genes are TRBV12-3 or TRBV12-4 and TRBJ2-2; the D gene assignment is ambiguous. The CDR3 has 13 amino acids, counting the end cysteine and phenylalanine. CDR3 DNA is the only sequence kept; it has 39 bases, read in frame from the first base. V is shortened by 6 bases, J by 11 bases, and the region joining them spans 16 bases.